Reported below is one T cell receptor (beta chain). The treatment: some 20 received Ad26.COV2.S at low or high dose, single or two shots; roughly five received placebo; per-sample allocation not given. Vaccine and placebo recipients were sampled on day 63 after the first injection. These data belong to a study of Ad26.COV2.S vaccination and SARS-CoV-2 variants. V was cut by 7 bases and J by 5 bases, with 12 bases left in between. The germline gives CDR1 SGHAT, CDR2 FQNNGV. This CDR3 has 13 residues. TCRdb's copy holds only in-frame clones and misses some; the assay was immunoSEQ multiplex PCR. Here the sample spans hundreds of thousands of clones, approximately 81% being singletons.

The rearrangement joins TRBV11-2 to TRBJ2-4; no reliable D call. This sequence was found in a person between 18 and 59 years old who received the Ad26.COV2.S COVID-19 vaccine or a placebo. Source: peripheral blood, taken in a trial of Ad26.COV2.S vaccine versus placebo. The CDR3 loop reads CASTQGRENIQYF. CDR3 nucleotides: TGTGCCAGCACCCAAGGAAGAGAAAACATTCAGTACTTC.